The 20 T cell receptor beta chains below all came from one sample that was sequenced in a study of technical replicates of blood from several donors. Clones were sequenced by immunoSEQ multiplex PCR, and TCRdb holds only the in-frame ones, with some missing. The sample includes some 80,000 clones, around 90% seen only once; the top ten take about 0.27%. Material: T cells isolated from PBMCs. The receptors were gathered from a human donor in good health.

This CDR3 reads CASSKAREQGEAFF. DNA of the CDR3: TGTGCCAGCAGCAAAGCGCGGGAACAGGGGGAAGCTTTCTTT. The J gene is TRBJ1-1, the V gene TRBV21-1; the table assigns TRBD1, which was not confirmed against the DNA. TRBV21-1 is termed a pseudogene. The CDR3 sequence is 14 residues long.

This clone was seen a few times. This chain connects TRBV6-4 to TRBJ1-6; D unclear. CDR1 MRHNA and CDR2 SNTAGT come from the germline V gene. This CDR3 spans 14 amino acids. Trimming shortened V by 6 bases and J by 0 bases, and 6 bases separated the two germline ends. DNA of the CDR3: TGTGCCAGCAGCCTAAACTCCTATAATTCACCCCTCCACTTT. It translates to CASSLNSYNSPLHF.

The J gene is TRBJ2-1, the V gene TRBV4-1; 8 bases are shared with TRBD2. This CDR3 contains 17 residues. The germline V gene has CDR1 MGHRA and CDR2 YSYEKL. V lost 0 bases and J lost 2; bases outside the gene matches: 6. In DNA, the CDR3 is TGCGCCAGCAGCCAAGATGGTAGCGGGGACCCCTACAATGAGCAGTTCTTC. The encoded protein is CASSQDGSGDPYNEQFF.

V and J are TRBV5-1 and TRBJ2-1, with TRBD2 matching 11 bases. The CDR3 loop spans 15 amino acids. Germline CDR1 is SGHRS and CDR2 is YFSETQ. J was trimmed by 6 bases and V by 0 bases; bases with no gene match: 2. The CDR3 DNA is TGCGCCAGCAGCTTGGGACTAGCGGGACGCAATGAGCAGTTCTTC. Its protein product is CASSLGLAGRNEQFF.

The chain has TRBV4-2 and TRBJ1-1, with D maybe TRBD1 (5 bases). The germline gives CDR1 LGHNA, CDR2 YNFKEQ. The CDR3 totals 13 residues. Trimming cost V 4 bases and J 3 bases, with 9 bases left between them. CDR3 in amino acids: CASSPLRDTEAFF. CDR3 sequence (DNA): TGTGCCAGCAGCCCCCTCAGGGACACTGAAGCTTTCTTT.

The chain recombines TRBV5-1 with TRBJ1-2, with D perhaps TRBD1 (5 bases). The CDR3 length is 15 residues. Trimming left V 5 bases short and J 8 bases short, with 22 bases between. The germline V gene has CDR1 SGHRS and CDR2 YFSETQ. The CDR3 is CASSPSWEGLRGYTF. CDR3 in DNA: TGCGCCAGCAGTCCCAGCTGGGAGGGGTTACGAGGCTACACCTTC.

The chain carries TRBV10-2 and TRBJ1-5, with 7 nucleotides matching TRBD1. The CDR3 spans 14 residues. Germline-derived CDR1 and CDR2 are WSHSY and SAAADI. Trimming took 7 bases from V and 9 from J; bases not matched to a gene: 12. CDR3 coding DNA: TGCGCCAGCAAGGGACAGCAGATTAGTGGGCCCCAGCATTTT. Translation: CASKGQQISGPQHF.

This sequence joins TRBV15 and TRBJ1-3; 8 bases map to TRBD1. Germline trimming cut 3 bases from V and 2 bases from J; bases unmatched to any gene: 6. The CDR3 runs 16 residues. CDR1 is LNHNV and CDR2 is YYDKDF in the germline V gene (reference sequence). The CDR3 sequence: CATSSRQGSPGNTIYF. CDR3 coding DNA: TGTGCCACCAGCAGCAGACAGGGGTCCCCTGGAAACACCATATATTTT.

This rearrangement joins TRBV5-4 to TRBJ1-3, with unresolved D. Germline lookup yields CDR1 SGHNT and CDR2 YYREEE (reference sequence). The CDR3 consists of 14 residues. Trimming removed 3 bases from V and 0 bases from J, with 7 bases in between. The CDR3 region is CASSSGDSGNTIYF. For the CDR3, the DNA is TGTGCCAGCAGCTCGGGTGACTCTGGAAACACCATATATTTT.

The gene calls are TRBV5-4 and TRBJ2-2, with TRBD2 identical over 10 bases. CDR1 is SGHNT, CDR2 YYREEE, per germline (reference sequence). V trimming: 4 bases; J trimming: 1 base; junction bases outside the gene matches: 4. The CDR3 sequence is 16 residues long. CDR3 sequence (DNA): TGTGCCAGCAGCCCTGGACTAGCGGTGAACACCGGGGAGCTGTTTTTT. Amino acid sequence: CASSPGLAVNTGELFF. Supplemented by reference TRBV5-4 and TRBJ2-2, the full variable domain reads ETGVTQSPTHLIKTRGQQVTLRCSSQSGHNTVSWYQQALGQGPQFIFQYYREEENGRGNFPPRFSGLQFPNYSSELNVNALELDDSALYLCASSPGLAVNTGELFFGEGSRLTVL.

In its sample, this clone was seen a few times. This sequence joins TRBV4-1 and TRBJ2-2; 8 bases align to TRBD1. The CDR3 runs to 14 residues. With V trimmed by 2 bases and J by 5 bases, 1 base remained unmatched. Looked up from germline, CDR1 is MGHRA and CDR2 is YSYEKL. The CDR3 nucleotides are TGCGCCAGCAGCCAAACAGGGGGGACCGGGGAGCTGTTTTTT. Its translation is CASSQTGGTGELFF.

This clone was counted once. This chain joins TRBV7-8 and TRBJ2-7; possible D gene TRBD1, 6 bases. The CDR3 totals 15 residues. CDR1 is SGHVS and CDR2 is FQNEAQ in the germline V gene. Trimming stripped 5 bases from V and 3 bases from J, with 17 bases between. The CDR3 here is CASSETGSLGYEQYF. Written as DNA, the CDR3 is TGTGCCAGCAGCGAAACAGGGAGTTTGGGCTACGAGCAGTACTTC.

This clone was seen a single time. The J gene is TRBJ1-2, the V gene TRBV4-1; D perhaps matches TRBD1 (5 bases). V was shortened by 1 base and J by 2 bases, with 5 bases between the two germline ends. This CDR3 has 13 residues. Germline V lookup: CDR1 MGHRA, CDR2 YSYEKL. CDR3 region: CASSQGGNYGYTF. In DNA form, the CDR3 reads TGCGCCAGCAGCCAAGGGGGCAACTATGGCTACACCTTC.

The rearrangement joins TRBV9 to TRBJ2-3; 9 nucleotides agree with TRBD2. V was pared by 0 bases and J by 3 bases, with 8 bases of the junction left unmatched. The CDR3 spans 17 residues. Germline CDR1 reads SGDLS; CDR2 reads YYNGEE. The CDR3 nucleotides read TGTGCCAGCAGCGTAGCTGCAGCGGGGGGCATTACAGATACGCAGTATTTT. This sequence encodes CASSVAAAGGITDTQYF.

This clone was picked up one time. Germline is not matched at one junction end, which may reflect a read error. This rearrangement joins TRBV6-1 to TRBJ2-1; TRBD1 matches at 8 bases. Germline V gene lookup returns CDR1 MNHNS and CDR2 SASEGT. This CDR3 is built from 12 residues. CDR3: CASSLETGVNLF. In DNA form, the CDR3 reads TGTGCCAGCAGTCTCGAGACAGGGGTGAATCTCTTC.

This clone was found once. The chain uses TRBV5-4 and TRBJ2-1; weak D call: TRBD2 (7 bases). Germline V gene lookup returns CDR1 SGHNT and CDR2 YYREEE (reference sequence). The CDR3 sequence is 15 residues long. The germline V and J ends were trimmed by 0 bases and 4 bases, with 11 bases remaining between them. The CDR3 DNA reads as TGTGCCAGCAGCTTGGGCGGGGGCAGGTACAATGAGCAGTTCTTC. Translating it yields CASSLGGGRYNEQFF.

This clone was recorded once. This rearrangement joins TRBV4-1 to TRBJ1-2, with TRBD1 as a possible D gene (5 bases). Germline values: CDR1 MGHRA, CDR2 YSYEKL. The V end was cut by 0 bases, the J end by 5 bases, with 13 bases between. This CDR3 is 15 amino acids long. CDR3 DNA sequence: TGCGCCAGCAGCCAAGATCCGGGGGTTCGGTATGGCTACACCTTC. This sequence encodes CASSQDPGVRYGYTF.

The V gene is TRBV28, the J gene TRBJ1-4, with a possible D match to TRBD1 (6 bases). The CDR3 sequence is 15 residues long. Germline-derived CDR1 and CDR2 are MDHEN and SYDVKM. V dropped 6 bases and J dropped 3 bases, with 14 bases sitting between them. For the CDR3, the DNA is TGTGCCAGCAGCACAACACAGGGACCTAATGAAAAACTGTTTTTT. Amino acids: CASSTTQGPNEKLFF.

CDR3 in amino acids: CASSPPSGRAGNAETQYF. The CDR3 DNA reads as TGTGCCAGCTCACCCCCTAGCGGGAGGGCCGGGAATGCAGAGACCCAGTACTTC. This chain connects TRBV18 to TRBJ2-5; 12 bases are a match to TRBD2. This CDR3 region has 18 residues. The germline gives CDR1 KGHSH, CDR2 LQKENI. Trimming at V came to 3 bases and at J to 4 bases, leaving 12 bases not matched to a gene.

The V gene is TRBV28, the J gene TRBJ2-2, with D possibly matching TRBD2 (5 bases). The CDR3 runs 14 residues. CDR1 is MDHEN and CDR2 is SYDVKM in the germline V gene. With 3 bases removed from V and 6 bases from J, the gap between germline ends came to 11 bases. The chain's CDR3 is CASSFSGFPGELFF. CDR3 DNA sequence: TGTGCCAGCAGTTTTTCGGGGTTTCCCGGGGAGCTGTTTTTT.